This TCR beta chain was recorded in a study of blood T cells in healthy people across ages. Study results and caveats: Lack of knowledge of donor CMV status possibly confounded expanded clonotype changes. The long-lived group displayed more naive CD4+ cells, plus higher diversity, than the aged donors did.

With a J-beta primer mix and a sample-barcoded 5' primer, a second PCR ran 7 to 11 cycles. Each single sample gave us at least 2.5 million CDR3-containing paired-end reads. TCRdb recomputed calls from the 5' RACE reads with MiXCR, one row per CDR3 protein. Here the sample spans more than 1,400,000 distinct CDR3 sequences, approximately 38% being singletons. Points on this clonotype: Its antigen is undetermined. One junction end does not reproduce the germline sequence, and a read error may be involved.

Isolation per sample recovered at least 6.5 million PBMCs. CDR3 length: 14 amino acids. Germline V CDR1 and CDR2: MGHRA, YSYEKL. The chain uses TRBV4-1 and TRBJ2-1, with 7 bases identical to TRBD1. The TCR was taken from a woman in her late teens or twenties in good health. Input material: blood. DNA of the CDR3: TGCGCCGGCAGCCAAGTCGGCCAGGGGGTAGTCCTGTTCTTC. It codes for CAGSQVGQGVVLFF.